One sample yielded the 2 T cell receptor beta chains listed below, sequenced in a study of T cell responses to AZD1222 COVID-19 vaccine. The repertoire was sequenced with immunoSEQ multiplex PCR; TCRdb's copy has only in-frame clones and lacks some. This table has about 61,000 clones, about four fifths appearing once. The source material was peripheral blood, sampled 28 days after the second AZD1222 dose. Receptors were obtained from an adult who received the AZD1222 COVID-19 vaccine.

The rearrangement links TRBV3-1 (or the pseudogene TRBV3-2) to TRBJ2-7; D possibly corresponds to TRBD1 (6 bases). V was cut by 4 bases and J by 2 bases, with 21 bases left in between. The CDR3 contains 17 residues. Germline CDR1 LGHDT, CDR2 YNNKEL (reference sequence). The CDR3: CASSPQGQGPVTYEQYF. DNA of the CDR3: TGTGCCAGCAGCCCCCAGGGGCAGGGTCCAGTCACCTACGAGCAGTACTTC.

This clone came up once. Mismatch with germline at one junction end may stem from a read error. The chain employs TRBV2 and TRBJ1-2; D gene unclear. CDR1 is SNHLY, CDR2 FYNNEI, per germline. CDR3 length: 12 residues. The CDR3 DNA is TGTGCCAGCAGTGCAGGCAGCTATGGCTGCACCTTC. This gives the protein CASSAGSYGCTF. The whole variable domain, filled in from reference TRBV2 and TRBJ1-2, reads EPEVTQTPSHQVTQMGQEVILRCVPISNHLYFYWYRQILGQKVEFLVSFYNNEISEKSEIFDDQFSVERPDGSNFTLKIRSTKLEDSAMYFCASSAGSYGCTFGSGTRLTVV.